This T cell receptor beta chain is from a study of shared clonotypes between healthy human individuals. Study at large: CD8 memory received one plate per donor, CD8 naive two, CD4 memory three and CD4 naive three.

Study results and caveats: Compared with memory subsets, naive subsets generally had larger estimated richness.

Some clones are missing from TCRdb's copy, which holds only in-frame ones; the method was immunoSEQ multiplex PCR. The data hold 170,000 or so clones, with over 50% observed a single time. As regards this clone: Antigen specificity is unknown.

Sample: memory CD4+ T cells sorted from blood. Described subset: CD45RA-negative fraction. The clonotype comes from a man aged 25 to 45 in good health.

CDR3 region: CSVDGTGGQETQYF. The CDR3 bases are TGCAGCGTTGATGGGACCGGCGGCCAAGAGACCCAGTACTTC. J is TRBJ2-5 and V is TRBV29-1; possibly TRBD1 or TRBD2 for D (5 bases each). The CDR3 runs 14 residues. The germline CDR1 and CDR2 sequences are SQVTM and ANQGSEA. The V end was cut by 3 bases, the J end by 1 base, with 12 bases between.